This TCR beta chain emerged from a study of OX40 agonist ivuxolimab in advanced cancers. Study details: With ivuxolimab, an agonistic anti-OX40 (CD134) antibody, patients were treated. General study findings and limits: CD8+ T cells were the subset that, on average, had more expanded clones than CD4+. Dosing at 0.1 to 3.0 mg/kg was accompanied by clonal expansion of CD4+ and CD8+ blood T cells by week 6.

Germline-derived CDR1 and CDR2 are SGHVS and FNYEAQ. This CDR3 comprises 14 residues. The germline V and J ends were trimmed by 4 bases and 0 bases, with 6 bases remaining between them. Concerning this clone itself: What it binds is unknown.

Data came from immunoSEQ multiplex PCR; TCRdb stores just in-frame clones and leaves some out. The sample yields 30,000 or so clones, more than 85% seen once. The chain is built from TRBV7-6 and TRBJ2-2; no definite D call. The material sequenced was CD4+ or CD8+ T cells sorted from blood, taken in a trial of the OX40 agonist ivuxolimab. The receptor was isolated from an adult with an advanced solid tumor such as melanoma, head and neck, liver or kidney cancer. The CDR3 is CASSYLTNTGELFF. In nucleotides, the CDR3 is TGTGCCAGCAGCTATTTAACGAACACCGGGGAGCTGTTTTTT.